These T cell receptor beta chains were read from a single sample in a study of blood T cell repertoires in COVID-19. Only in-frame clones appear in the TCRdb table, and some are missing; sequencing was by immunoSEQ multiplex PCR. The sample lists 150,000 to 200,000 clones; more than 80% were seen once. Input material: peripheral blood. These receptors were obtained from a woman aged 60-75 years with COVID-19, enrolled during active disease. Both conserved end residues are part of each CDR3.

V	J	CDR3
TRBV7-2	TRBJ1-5	CASSLRGGRATNQPQHF
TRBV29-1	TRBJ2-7	CSVGERDRAYEQYF
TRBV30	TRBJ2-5	CAWSVKGLTLRGETQYF
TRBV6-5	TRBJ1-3	CASNRGPGNTIYF
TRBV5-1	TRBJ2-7	CASRGDWGSYEQYF
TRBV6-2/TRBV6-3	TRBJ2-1	CASSYLPGQYNEQFF
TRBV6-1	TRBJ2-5	CASSEQYQETQYF
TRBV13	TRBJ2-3	CASSRQFGTSGGSWEDTQYF
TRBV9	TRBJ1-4	CASSRNRGEKLFF
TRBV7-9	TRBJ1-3	CASSLMNVQVSGNTIYF
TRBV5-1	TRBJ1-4	CASGVGQGSANEKLFF